Included here is one T cell receptor (beta chain) sequence, with context. Its antigen is still unknown. This sample was included in a study of T cell responses to AZD1222 COVID-19 vaccine. TCRdb keeps only in-frame clones here, not all; method: immunoSEQ multiplex PCR. In the table there are about 130,000 clones, approximately 93% of which are singletons. Study conclusions and caveats: The donor cohort was predominantly white British with a female majority, and clonal diversity may have been underestimated.

Sequenced here: peripheral blood, sampled on day 0 of AZD1222 vaccination. This TCR was recovered from an adult in good health.

Here the CDR3 DNA reads TGTGCCAGCAGCCCCCGTGGAGGTCCGTCCGCTGGCAATCAGCCCCAGCATTTT. It translates to CASSPRGGPSAGNQPQHF. V gene TRBV5-5 combines with J gene TRBJ1-5; no firm D call. With 4 bases removed from V and 2 bases from J, the gap between germline ends came to 22 bases. The germline V gene encodes CDR1 SGHKS and CDR2 YYEKEE (reference sequence). The CDR3 length is 18 residues.